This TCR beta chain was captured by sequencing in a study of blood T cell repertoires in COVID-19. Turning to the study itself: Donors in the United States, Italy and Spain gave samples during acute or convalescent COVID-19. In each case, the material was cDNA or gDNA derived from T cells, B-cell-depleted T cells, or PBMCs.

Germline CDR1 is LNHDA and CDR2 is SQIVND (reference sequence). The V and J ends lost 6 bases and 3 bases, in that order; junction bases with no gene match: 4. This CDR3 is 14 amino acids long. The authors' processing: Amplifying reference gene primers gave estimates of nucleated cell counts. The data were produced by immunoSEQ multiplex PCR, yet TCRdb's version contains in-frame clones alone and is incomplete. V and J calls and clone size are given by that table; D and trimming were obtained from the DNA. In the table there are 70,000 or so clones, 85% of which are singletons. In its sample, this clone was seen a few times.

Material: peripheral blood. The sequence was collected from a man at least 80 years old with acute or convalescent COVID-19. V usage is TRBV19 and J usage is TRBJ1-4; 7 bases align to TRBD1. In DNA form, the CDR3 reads TGTGCCAGTAGCTCGGGACAGTCTAATGAAAAACTGTTTTTT. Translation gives CASSSGQSNEKLFF.